Given below is one T cell receptor (beta chain) in context. Its antigen is currently unknown. This entry comes from a study of T cell responses to AZD1222 COVID-19 vaccine. CDR1 and CDR2 from the germline V gene are MNHEY and SMNVEV (reference sequence). This CDR3 has 16 amino acids. V shed 6 bases and J shed 0 bases, with 18 bases lying between them. Produced via immunoSEQ multiplex PCR; TCRdb's table is partial and in-frame only. The profile shows about 150,000 clones, more than 80% of them singletons. The study's findings and limits: Females outnumbered males among donors, who were mostly white British; clonal diversity was possibly underestimated. Mapped onto spike, vaccine-associated CD4 TCRs spanned it and were dominant at 160-218 and 743-854. Repertoire collection took place solely once the T cell response had peaked. Reportedly, nearly half of unique spike TCRs recognized epitopes outside B.1.351/B.1.1.7 mutations.

The receptor was isolated from an adult in good health. This specimen consisted of peripheral blood, obtained on day 0 of AZD1222 vaccination. This chain joins TRBV27 and TRBJ2-7, with a weak D call TRBD1 (6 bases). CDR3 in DNA: TGTGCCAGCAGAGAAAATGTAGGACAGATCTCCTACGAGCAGTACTTC. Amino acids: CASRENVGQISYEQYF.